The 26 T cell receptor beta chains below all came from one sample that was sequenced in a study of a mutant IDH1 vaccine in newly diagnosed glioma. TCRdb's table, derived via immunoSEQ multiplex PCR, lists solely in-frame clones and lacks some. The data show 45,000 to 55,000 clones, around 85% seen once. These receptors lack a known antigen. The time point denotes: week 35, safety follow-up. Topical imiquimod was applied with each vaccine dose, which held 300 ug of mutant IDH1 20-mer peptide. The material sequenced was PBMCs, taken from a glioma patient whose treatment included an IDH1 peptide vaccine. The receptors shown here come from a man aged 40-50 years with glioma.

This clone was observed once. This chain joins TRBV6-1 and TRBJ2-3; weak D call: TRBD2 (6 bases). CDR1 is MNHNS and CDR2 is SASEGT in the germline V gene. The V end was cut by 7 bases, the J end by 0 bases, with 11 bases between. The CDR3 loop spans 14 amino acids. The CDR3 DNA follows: TGTGCCAGCACCCGGGACTGGAGCACAGATACGCAGTATTTT. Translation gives CASTRDWSTDTQYF.

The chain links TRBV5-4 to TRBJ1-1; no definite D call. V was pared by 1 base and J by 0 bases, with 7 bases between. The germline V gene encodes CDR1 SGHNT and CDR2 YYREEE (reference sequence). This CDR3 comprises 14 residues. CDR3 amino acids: CASSLKSMNTEAFF. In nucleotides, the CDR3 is TGTGCCAGCAGCTTGAAGTCCATGAACACTGAAGCTTTCTTT. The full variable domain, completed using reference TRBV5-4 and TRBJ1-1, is ETGVTQSPTHLIKTRGQQVTLRCSSQSGHNTVSWYQQALGQGPQFIFQYYREEENGRGNFPPRFSGLQFPNYSSELNVNALELDDSALYLCASSLKSMNTEAFFGQGTRLTVV.

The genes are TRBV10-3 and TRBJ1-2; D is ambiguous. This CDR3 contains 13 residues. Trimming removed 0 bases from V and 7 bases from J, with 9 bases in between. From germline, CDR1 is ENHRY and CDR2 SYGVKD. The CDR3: CAISESRAVGYTF. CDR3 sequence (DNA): TGTGCCATCAGTGAGTCCAGAGCCGTTGGCTACACCTTC.

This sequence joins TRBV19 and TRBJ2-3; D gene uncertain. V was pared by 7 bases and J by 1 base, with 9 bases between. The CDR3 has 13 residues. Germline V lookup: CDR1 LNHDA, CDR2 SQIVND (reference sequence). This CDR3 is CASTPTGTDTQYF. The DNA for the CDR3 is TGTGCCAGTACCCCGACGGGCACAGATACGCAGTATTTT.

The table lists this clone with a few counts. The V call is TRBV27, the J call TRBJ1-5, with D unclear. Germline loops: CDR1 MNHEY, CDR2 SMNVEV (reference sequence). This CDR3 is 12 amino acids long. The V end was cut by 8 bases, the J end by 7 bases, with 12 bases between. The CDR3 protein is CASCRPGQPQHF. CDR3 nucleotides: TGTGCCAGCTGCCGGCCGGGCCAGCCCCAGCATTTT.

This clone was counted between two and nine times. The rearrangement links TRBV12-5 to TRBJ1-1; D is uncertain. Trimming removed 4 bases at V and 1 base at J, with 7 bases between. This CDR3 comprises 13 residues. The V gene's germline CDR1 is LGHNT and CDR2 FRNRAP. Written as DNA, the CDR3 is TGTGCTAGTGGTTCAACGGGGAACACTGAAGCTTTCTTT. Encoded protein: CASGSTGNTEAFF.

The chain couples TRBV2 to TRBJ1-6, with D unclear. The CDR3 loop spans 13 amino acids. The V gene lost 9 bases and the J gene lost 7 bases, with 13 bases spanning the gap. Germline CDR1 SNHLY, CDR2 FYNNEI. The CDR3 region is CARQPSVNSPLHF. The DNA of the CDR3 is TGTGCCAGGCAGCCCAGTGTAAATTCACCCCTCCACTTT.

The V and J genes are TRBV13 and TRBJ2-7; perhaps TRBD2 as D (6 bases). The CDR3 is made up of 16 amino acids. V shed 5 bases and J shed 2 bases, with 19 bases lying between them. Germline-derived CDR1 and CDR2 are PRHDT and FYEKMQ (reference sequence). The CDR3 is CASSSSGLRGPYEQYF. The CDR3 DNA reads TGTGCCAGCAGCAGTTCGGGACTGCGTGGGCCCTACGAGCAGTACTTC.

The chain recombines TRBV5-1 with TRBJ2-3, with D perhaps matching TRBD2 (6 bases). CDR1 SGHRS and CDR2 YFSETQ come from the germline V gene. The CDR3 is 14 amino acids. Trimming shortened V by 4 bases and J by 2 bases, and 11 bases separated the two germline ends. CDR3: CASSRWTTTDTQYF. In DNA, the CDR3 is TGCGCCAGCAGCAGATGGACTACCACAGATACGCAGTATTTT. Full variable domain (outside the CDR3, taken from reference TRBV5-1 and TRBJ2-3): KAGVTQTPRYLIKTRGQQVTLSCSPISGHRSVSWYQQTPGQGLQFLFEYFSETQRNKGNFPGRFSGRQFSNSRSEMNVSTLELGDSALYLCASSRWTTTDTQYFGPGTRLTVL.

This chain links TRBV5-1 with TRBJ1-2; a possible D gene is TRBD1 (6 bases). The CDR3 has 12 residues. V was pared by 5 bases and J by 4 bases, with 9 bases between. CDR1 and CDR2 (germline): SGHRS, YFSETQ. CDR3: CASRDSTYGYTF. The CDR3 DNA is TGCGCCAGCAGGGACAGCACCTATGGCTACACCTTC.

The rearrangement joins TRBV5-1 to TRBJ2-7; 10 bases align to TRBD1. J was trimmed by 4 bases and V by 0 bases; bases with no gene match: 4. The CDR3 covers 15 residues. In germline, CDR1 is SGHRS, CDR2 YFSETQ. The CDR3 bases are TGCGCCAGCAGCTTGGGGGACAGGGGCGGGTACGAGCAGTACTTC. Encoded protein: CASSLGDRGGYEQYF.

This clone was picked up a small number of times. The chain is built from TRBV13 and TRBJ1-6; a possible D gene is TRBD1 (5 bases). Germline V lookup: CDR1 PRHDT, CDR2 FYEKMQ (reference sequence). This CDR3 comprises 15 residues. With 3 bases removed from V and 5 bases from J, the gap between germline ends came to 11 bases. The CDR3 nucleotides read TGTGCCAGCAGCTTGGGACGGGGGGATAATTCACCCCTCCACTTT. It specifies CASSLGRGDNSPLHF. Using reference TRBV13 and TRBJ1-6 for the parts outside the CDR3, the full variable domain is AAGVIQSPRHLIKEKRETATLKCYPIPRHDTVYWYQQGPGQDPQFLISFYEKMQSDKGSIPDRFSAQQFSDYHSELNMSSLELGDSALYFCASSLGRGDNSPLHFGNGTRLTVT.

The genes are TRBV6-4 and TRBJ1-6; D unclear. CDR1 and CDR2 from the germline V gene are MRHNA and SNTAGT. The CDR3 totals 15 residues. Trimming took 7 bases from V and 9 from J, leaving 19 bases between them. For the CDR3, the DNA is TGTGCCAGCACTCAACATATGTTTGCGGGTTCACCCCTCCACTTT. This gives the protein CASTQHMFAGSPLHF.

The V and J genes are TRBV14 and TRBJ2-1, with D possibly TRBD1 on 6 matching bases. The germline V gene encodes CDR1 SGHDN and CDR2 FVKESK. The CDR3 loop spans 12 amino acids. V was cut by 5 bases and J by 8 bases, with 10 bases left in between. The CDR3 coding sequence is TGTGCCAGCAGCATACAGGGCTATGAGCAGTTCTTC. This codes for CASSIQGYEQFF.

The CDR3 loop is CASSSSGGETNEQFF. In DNA form, the CDR3 reads TGTGCCAGCAGCTCTAGCGGGGGCGAGACCAATGAGCAGTTCTTC. V and J are TRBV7-9 and TRBJ2-1; 10 bases match TRBD2. V lost 4 bases, J lost 6 bases, and 6 bases stayed unmatched. CDR1 is SEHNR, CDR2 FQNEAQ, per germline (reference sequence). The CDR3 is 15 residues long.

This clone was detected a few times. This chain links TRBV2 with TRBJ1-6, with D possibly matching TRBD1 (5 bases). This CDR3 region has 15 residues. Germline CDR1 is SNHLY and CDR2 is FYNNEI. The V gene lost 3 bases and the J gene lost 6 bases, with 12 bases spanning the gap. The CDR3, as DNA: TGTGCCAGCAGTGATATGGGCAGGGCTAATTCACCCCTCCACTTT. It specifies CASSDMGRANSPLHF.

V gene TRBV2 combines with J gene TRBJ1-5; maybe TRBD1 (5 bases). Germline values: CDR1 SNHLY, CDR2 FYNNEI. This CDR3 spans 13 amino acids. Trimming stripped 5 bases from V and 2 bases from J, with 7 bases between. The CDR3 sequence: CASSQQGNQPQHF. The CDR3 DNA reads TGTGCCAGCAGTCAACAGGGCAATCAGCCCCAGCATTTT.

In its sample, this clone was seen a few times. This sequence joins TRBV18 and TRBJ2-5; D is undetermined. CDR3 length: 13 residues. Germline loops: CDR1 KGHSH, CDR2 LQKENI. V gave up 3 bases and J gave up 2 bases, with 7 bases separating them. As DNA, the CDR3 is TGTGCCAGCTCACCTGATTTACAAGAGACCCAGTACTTC. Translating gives CASSPDLQETQYF. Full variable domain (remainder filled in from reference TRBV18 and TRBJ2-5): NAGVMQNPRHLVRRRGQEARLRCSPMKGHSHVYWYRQLPEEGLKFMVYLQKENIIDESGMPKERFSAEFPKEGPSILRIQQVVRGDSAAYFCASSPDLQETQYFGPGTRLLVL.

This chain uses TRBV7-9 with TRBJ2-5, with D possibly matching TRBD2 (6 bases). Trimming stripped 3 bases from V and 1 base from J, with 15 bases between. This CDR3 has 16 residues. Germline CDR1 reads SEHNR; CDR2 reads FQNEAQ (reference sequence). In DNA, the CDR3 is TGTGCCAGCAGCTTTTTGGGGGGAGGTACCCAAGAGACCCAGTACTTC. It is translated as CASSFLGGGTQETQYF.

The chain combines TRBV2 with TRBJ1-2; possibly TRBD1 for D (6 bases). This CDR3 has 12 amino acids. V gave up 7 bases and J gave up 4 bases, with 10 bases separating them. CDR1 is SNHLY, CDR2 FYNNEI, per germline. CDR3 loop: CASTTGIYGYTF. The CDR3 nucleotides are TGTGCCAGCACGACAGGAATCTATGGCTACACCTTC.

The chain's CDR3 is CAWSAVERGREQFF. Here the CDR3 DNA reads TGTGCCTGGAGTGCGGTGGAGCGGGGTCGTGAGCAGTTCTTC. The chain recombines TRBV30 with TRBJ2-1, with 7 bases identical to TRBD2. Germline CDR1 GTSNPN, CDR2 SVGIG (reference sequence). The CDR3 length is 14 residues. V dropped 1 base and J dropped 9; count of bases not matched to a gene: 9. The full variable domain, rest sourced from reference TRBV30 and TRBJ2-1, is SQTIHQWPATLVQPVGSPLSLECTVEGTSNPNLYWYRQAAGRGLQLLFYSVGIGQISSEVPQNLSASRPQDRQFILSSKKLLLSDSGFYLCAWSAVERGREQFFGPGTRLTVL.

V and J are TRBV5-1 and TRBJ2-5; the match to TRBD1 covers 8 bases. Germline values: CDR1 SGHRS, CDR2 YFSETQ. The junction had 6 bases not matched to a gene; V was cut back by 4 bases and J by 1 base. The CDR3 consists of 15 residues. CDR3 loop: CASSRTGGPQETQYF. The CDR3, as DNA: TGCGCCAGCAGCCGCACAGGGGGACCCCAAGAGACCCAGTACTTC.

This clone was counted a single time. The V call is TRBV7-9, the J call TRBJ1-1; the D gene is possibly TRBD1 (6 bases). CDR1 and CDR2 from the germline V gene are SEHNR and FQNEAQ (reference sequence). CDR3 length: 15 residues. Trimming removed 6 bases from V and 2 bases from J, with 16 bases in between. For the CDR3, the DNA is TGTGCCAGCAGAGGACAGCAGGGACCTAACACTGAAGCTTTCTTT. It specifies CASRGQQGPNTEAFF.

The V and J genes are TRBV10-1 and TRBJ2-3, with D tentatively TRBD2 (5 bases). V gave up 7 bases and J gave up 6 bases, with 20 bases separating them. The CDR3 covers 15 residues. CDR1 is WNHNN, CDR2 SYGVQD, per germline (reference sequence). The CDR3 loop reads CASNANRGFRDTQYF. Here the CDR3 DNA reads TGCGCCAGCAACGCCAACAGAGGGTTCAGGGATACGCAGTATTTT.

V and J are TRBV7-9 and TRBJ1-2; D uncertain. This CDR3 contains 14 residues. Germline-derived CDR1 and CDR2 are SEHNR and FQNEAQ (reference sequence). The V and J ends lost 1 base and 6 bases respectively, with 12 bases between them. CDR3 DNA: TGTGCCAGCAGCTTAGTAGGAGGGAGGGATGGCTACACCTTC. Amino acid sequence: CASSLVGGRDGYTF.

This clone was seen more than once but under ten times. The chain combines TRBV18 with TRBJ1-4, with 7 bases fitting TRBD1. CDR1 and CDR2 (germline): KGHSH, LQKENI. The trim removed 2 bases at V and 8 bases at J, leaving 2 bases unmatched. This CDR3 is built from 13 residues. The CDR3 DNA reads TGTGCCAGCTCACCAGGGACAGCAGAAAAACTGTTTTTT. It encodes CASSPGTAEKLFF.